Following are 30 T cell receptor beta chains from one sample sequenced in a study of T cell repertoires in cytomegalovirus infection. Each CDR3 protein gets one entry after TCRdb re-called the reads with MiXCR. Of 50,000 to 65,000 distinct CDR3 sequences in the sample, around 20% were seen once. Antigens of these TCRs are unknown. This material consisted of CD8+ T cells from cultured PBMCs, taken from culture after CMV antigen stimulation. The source of these receptors is a human donor in good health (CMV status not recorded). Some clones in this sample may be carry-over from other donors' samples.

On this clonotype itself: A much larger clone lies one base from this, so it may be a read error. V is TRBV4-1 and J is TRBJ1-1, with a tentative D call TRBD1 (6 bases). The germline CDR1 and CDR2 sequences are MGHRA and YSYEKL. The CDR3 is made up of 14 amino acids. The germline V and J ends were trimmed by 1 base and 8 bases, with 14 bases remaining between them. In DNA, the CDR3 is TGCGCCAGCAGCCAAGCCACGGGGGCAAACGAAGCTTTCTTT. This codes for CASSQATGANEAFF.

The chain joins TRBV7-6 to TRBJ2-2; the match to TRBD2 covers 10 bases. Unmatched junction bases numbered 5, after V lost 2 bases and J lost 8 bases. The CDR3 totals 15 residues. CDR1 SGHVS and CDR2 FNYEAQ come from the germline V gene. The CDR3: CASSLIASGGGELFF. The CDR3 region has the DNA TGTGCCAGCAGCTTAATCGCTAGCGGGGGAGGGGAGCTGTTTTTT.

This clonotype was counted only a few times. Just one base apart from a much larger clone, this may be a read error. The chain has TRBV6-1 and TRBJ2-7; no firm D call. CDR1 is MNHNS, CDR2 SASEGT, per germline. The CDR3 has 11 amino acids. V lost 5 bases and J 0 bases, leaving 2 bases between the germline ends. CDR3 coding DNA: TGTGCCAGCAGTAACTCCTACGAGCAGTACTTC. Amino acid sequence: CASSNSYEQYF.

This clonotype was observed a few times. V is TRBV6-2 or TRBV6-3 and J is TRBJ2-1; 8 bases map to TRBD2. CDR3 length: 16 amino acids. From germline, CDR1 is MNHEY and CDR2 SVGEGT. With 6 bases clipped from V and 10 bases from J, the junction kept 17 bases outside the gene matches. CDR3 sequence reads: CASRYGSGGSFSEQFF. CDR3 coding DNA: TGTGCCAGCAGGTACGGGAGCGGGGGTTCATTTAGCGAGCAGTTCTTC.

The chain carries TRBV4-1 and TRBJ1-5; D ambiguous. Germline V gene lookup returns CDR1 MGHRA and CDR2 YSYEKL. V lost 0 bases and J lost 1, with 7 bases in between. This CDR3 comprises 15 residues. The CDR3 loop is CASSQDRGSNQPQHF. In DNA form, the CDR3 reads TGCGCCAGCAGCCAAGATCGGGGAAGCAATCAGCCCCAGCATTTT.

V and J are TRBV20-1 and TRBJ2-1; 7 positions agree with TRBD2. The germline V gene encodes CDR1 DFQATT and CDR2 SNEGSKA (reference sequence). The V segment lost 3 bases and the J segment 3 bases; nucleotides outside the gene matches: 8. The CDR3 spans 15 residues. The CDR3 region is CSASGGGDGYNEQFF. The CDR3 nucleotides read TGCAGTGCTAGTGGCGGGGGAGACGGCTACAATGAGCAGTTCTTC.

The chain uses TRBV12-3 or TRBV12-4 and TRBJ2-3, with TRBD2 matching over 9 bases. J was trimmed by 6 bases and V by 3 bases; bases with no gene match: 7. The CDR3 sequence is 15 residues long. The CDR3: CASSFRRGGLDTQYF. The CDR3 DNA reads as TGTGCCAGCAGTTTCCGGCGGGGGGGCCTGGATACGCAGTATTTT.

Only a few counts were recorded for this clonotype. The rearrangement joins TRBV12-3 or TRBV12-4 to TRBJ1-2; D unclear. The V gene lost 6 bases and the J gene lost 4 bases, with 12 bases spanning the gap. The CDR3 is 13 amino acids. The CDR3 bases are TGTGCCAGCAGCAACGAATGGAGCTATGGCTACACCTTC. Translation gives CASSNEWSYGYTF.

The chain has TRBV29-1 and TRBJ2-3; 7 positions agree with TRBD2. Germline-derived CDR1 and CDR2 are SQVTM and ANQGSEA. The V segment lost 6 bases and the J segment 4 bases; nucleotides outside the gene matches: 7. The CDR3 runs 13 residues. CDR3 in amino acids: CSVSLTSADTQYF. CDR3 sequence (DNA): TGCAGCGTATCCTTAACTAGCGCAGATACGCAGTATTTT.

This clonotype has only a few counts. J is TRBJ2-3 and V is TRBV4-3, with D uncertain. Per the germline V gene, CDR1 is LGHNA and CDR2 is YSLEER. V was trimmed by 0 bases and J by 5 bases, leaving 6 bases between them. This CDR3 is built from 13 residues. CDR3 bases: TGCGCCAGCAGCCAAGAGATGAGAGATACGCAGTATTTT. It translates to CASSQEMRDTQYF.

A few counts support this clonotype. V usage is TRBV7-2 and J usage is TRBJ2-7; 10 bases agree with TRBD2. The CDR3 is made up of 16 amino acids. The germline V gene has CDR1 SGHTA and CDR2 FQGNSA. V shed 5 bases, J shed 4 bases, and the junction held 11 bases outside the gene matches. The DNA for the CDR3 is TGTGCCAGCAGCCCCAGCCTAGCGGGAGACAGGTACGAGCAGTACTTC. This gives the protein CASSPSLAGDRYEQYF.

V is TRBV6-2 or TRBV6-3 and J is TRBJ2-4; TRBD1 matches 12 bases. This CDR3 is 19 amino acids long. CDR1 and CDR2 from the germline V gene are MNHEY and SVGEGT. V lost 6 bases and J lost 0; bases outside the gene matches: 12. CDR3 protein: CASSPIRDRGRIAKNIQYF. The CDR3 DNA sequence: TGTGCCAGCAGCCCGATTAGGGACAGGGGGCGGATAGCCAAAAACATTCAGTACTTC.

This clonotype was seen only a few times. The chain uses TRBV6-1 and TRBJ2-1; 11 nucleotides align to TRBD2. The junction had 7 bases not matched to a gene; V was cut back by 7 bases and J by 5 bases. The CDR3 runs 15 residues. Germline CDR1 and CDR2: MNHNS and SASEGT. The CDR3 loop is CASMELAGAHNEQFF. The DNA of the CDR3 is TGTGCCAGCATGGAACTAGCGGGGGCTCACAATGAGCAGTTCTTC.

V usage is TRBV7-8 and J usage is TRBJ2-7; D unclear. CDR3 length: 15 residues. Germline lookup yields CDR1 SGHVS and CDR2 FQNEAQ. The V end was cut by 1 base, the J end by 0 bases, with 10 bases between. The CDR3 sequence: CASSLESANSYEQYF. The CDR3 nucleotides are TGTGCCAGCAGCTTAGAGTCGGCCAACTCCTACGAGCAGTACTTC.

This chain joins TRBV27 and TRBJ2-7; 9 nucleotides line up with TRBD1. There are 18 residues in the CDR3. The germline CDR1 and CDR2 sequences are MNHEY and SMNVEV (reference sequence). Unmatched junction bases numbered 20, after V lost 5 bases and J lost 6 bases. CDR3 DNA sequence: TGTGCCAGCAGTCCCGGACAGGGGAACGGCCGGGAGGTGGGCGAGCAGTACTTC. Its protein product is CASSPGQGNGREVGEQYF.

J is TRBJ1-2 and V is TRBV29-1; TRBD1 might be the D (5 bases). Germline values: CDR1 SQVTM, CDR2 ANQGSEA. The CDR3 runs to 12 residues. V was shortened by 4 bases and J by 3 bases, with 9 bases between the two germline ends. The CDR3 sequence is CSVVGPDYGYTF. CDR3 in DNA: TGCAGCGTTGTGGGGCCTGACTATGGCTACACCTTC.

J is TRBJ2-5 and V is TRBV28; D is tentatively TRBD1 or TRBD2 (5 bases each). Germline CDR1 and CDR2: MDHEN and SYDVKM. Trimming stripped 10 bases from V and 2 bases from J, with 23 bases between. CDR3 length equals 16 residues. CDR3 sequence: CATDLRGTQSQETQYF. CDR3 coding DNA: TGTGCCACCGACCTTCGAGGGACGCAATCACAAGAGACCCAGTACTTC. Using reference TRBV28 and TRBJ2-5 for the parts outside the CDR3, the full variable domain is DVKVTQSSRYLVKRTGEKVFLECVQDMDHENMFWYRQDPGLGLRLIYFSYDVKMKEKGDIPEGYSVSREKKERFSLILESASTNQTSMYLCATDLRGTQSQETQYFGPGTRLLVL.

V is TRBV12-3 or TRBV12-4 and J is TRBJ1-1; the D gene is possibly TRBD1 (5 bases). Trimming took off 4 bases at V and 2 bases at J, with 17 bases between the two ends. CDR3 length: 16 amino acids. In nucleotides, the CDR3 is TGTGCCAGCAGTTCCTACCCGGTAGGGGACAACACTGAAGCTTTCTTT. Encoded protein: CASSSYPVGDNTEAFF.

This clonotype was found a few times. V and J are TRBV2 and TRBJ2-2, with 15 bases identical to TRBD2. The length of the CDR3 is 14 residues. Germline lookup yields CDR1 SNHLY and CDR2 FYNNEI. V lost 10 bases and J lost 6; bases outside the gene matches: 3. Here the CDR3 DNA reads TGTGCCACCTGGACTAGCGGGGGGGCCGGGGAGCTGTTTTTT. It yields the protein CATWTSGGAGELFF. Looking up the rest from reference TRBV2 and TRBJ2-2 gives the full variable domain: EPEVTQTPSHQVTQMGQEVILRCVPISNHLYFYWYRQILGQKVEFLVSFYNNEISEKSEIFDDQFSVERPDGSNFTLKIRSTKLEDSAMYFCATWTSGGAGELFFGEGSRLTVL.

This clonotype has just a few counts. Written as DNA, the CDR3 is TGTGCCAGCAGTTTTAGCGGGAGGGCCGATGAGCAGTTCTTC. This gives the protein CASSFSGRADEQFF. J is TRBJ2-1 and V is TRBV27; TRBD2 matches 11 bases. From germline, CDR1 is MNHEY and CDR2 SMNVEV (reference sequence). V dropped 3 bases and J dropped 8; count of bases not matched to a gene: 3. CDR3 length: 14 amino acids.

This clonotype occurred a few times. V is TRBV7-9 and J is TRBJ2-7; possibly TRBD2 for D (5 bases). CDR1 is SEHNR, CDR2 FQNEAQ, per germline (reference sequence). The CDR3 is made up of 12 amino acids. Trimming removed 5 bases from V and 6 bases from J, with 11 bases in between. CDR3 DNA: TGTGCCAGCAGCGACCTAGGAGGCGAGCAGTACTTC. Translating gives CASSDLGGEQYF.

V and J are TRBV6-5 and TRBJ2-7; 7 bases match TRBD2. CDR1 MNHEY and CDR2 SVGAGI come from the germline V gene. With 5 bases clipped from V and 5 bases from J, the junction kept 9 bases outside the gene matches. The CDR3 runs to 14 residues. This CDR3 reads CASSVRRERDEQYF. The CDR3, as DNA: TGTGCCAGCAGTGTACGGCGGGAGCGCGACGAGCAGTACTTC.

This clonotype has only one observation. For the CDR3, the DNA is TGTGCCAGCAGTTACCGGACAGGGAACACTGAAGCTTTCTTT. Its translation is CASSYRTGNTEAFF. The chain has TRBV6-2 or TRBV6-3 and TRBJ1-1, with 7 bases matching TRBD1. V lost 2 bases and J lost 1; bases outside the gene matches: 1. This CDR3 is 14 amino acids long. Germline CDR1 MNHEY, CDR2 SVGEGT.

This clonotype was counted a few times. The J gene is TRBJ2-1, the V gene TRBV7-3; 8 positions agree with TRBD1. With 2 bases clipped from V and 5 bases from J, the junction kept 5 bases outside the gene matches. This CDR3 is built from 15 residues. Per the germline V gene, CDR1 is SGHTA and CDR2 is FQGTGA. Written as DNA, the CDR3 is TGTGCCAGCAGCTTATCAGGGGGCAACGACAATGAGCAGTTCTTC. This codes for CASSLSGGNDNEQFF. Using reference TRBV7-3 and TRBJ2-1 for the parts outside the CDR3, the full variable domain is GAGVSQTPSNKVTEKGKYVELRCDPISGHTALYWYRQSLGQGPEFLIYFQGTGAADDSGLPNDRFFAVRPEGSVSTLKIQRTERGDSAVYLCASSLSGGNDNEQFFGPGTRLTVL.

The chain couples TRBV28 to TRBJ2-7; no reliable D call. The V end was cut by 3 bases, the J end by 1 base, with 10 bases between. The CDR3 is made up of 14 amino acids. Germline loops: CDR1 MDHEN, CDR2 SYDVKM. The CDR3 coding sequence is TGTGCCAGCAGTTTTGTAGGCAATTCCTACGAGCAGTACTTC. Translated, it gives CASSFVGNSYEQYF.

This chain links TRBV19 with TRBJ2-3; no firm D call. The V end was cut by 1 base, the J end by 2 bases, with 7 bases between. The length of the CDR3 is 14 residues. The germline V gene has CDR1 LNHDA and CDR2 SQIVND (reference sequence). For the CDR3, the DNA is TGTGCCAGTAGTATAGGCCGAATCACAGATACGCAGTATTTT. Its translation: CASSIGRITDTQYF.

The rearrangement joins TRBV7-9 to TRBJ2-5; no firm D call. The CDR3 is 11 residues long. V lost 5 bases and J 5 bases, leaving 6 bases between the germline ends. Germline V gene data show CDR1 as SEHNR and CDR2 as FQNEAQ (reference sequence). CDR3 amino acids: CASSPVETQYF. CDR3 nucleotides: TGTGCCAGCAGCCCTGTGGAGACCCAGTACTTC.

This clonotype was found many times. J is TRBJ2-5 and V is TRBV4-3; D uncertain. CDR3 length equals 14 residues. Germline CDR1 reads LGHNA; CDR2 reads YSLEER. V lost 0 bases and J 4 bases, leaving 9 bases between the germline ends. CDR3 sequence reads: CASSQDTVGETQYF. CDR3 DNA: TGCGCCAGCAGCCAAGATACGGTAGGAGAGACCCAGTACTTC.

This clonotype was seen a few times. V is TRBV7-9 and J is TRBJ1-1; D gene ambiguous. There are 10 residues in the CDR3. Trimming took 5 bases from V and 6 from J, leaving 4 bases between them. Germline V gene sequence: CDR1 SEHNR, CDR2 FQNEAQ (reference sequence). The CDR3 protein is CASSGPEAFF. CDR3 DNA: TGTGCCAGCAGCGGCCCTGAAGCTTTCTTT.

The chain combines TRBV11-2 with TRBJ2-7; D is perhaps TRBD2 (6 bases). Germline V CDR1 and CDR2: SGHAT, FQNNGV. This CDR3 has 12 amino acids. V was trimmed by 6 bases and J by 10 bases, leaving 16 bases between them. CDR3 protein: CASRPGVEAQYF. In DNA form, the CDR3 reads TGTGCCAGCAGACCGGGGGTCGAGGCACAGTACTTC.